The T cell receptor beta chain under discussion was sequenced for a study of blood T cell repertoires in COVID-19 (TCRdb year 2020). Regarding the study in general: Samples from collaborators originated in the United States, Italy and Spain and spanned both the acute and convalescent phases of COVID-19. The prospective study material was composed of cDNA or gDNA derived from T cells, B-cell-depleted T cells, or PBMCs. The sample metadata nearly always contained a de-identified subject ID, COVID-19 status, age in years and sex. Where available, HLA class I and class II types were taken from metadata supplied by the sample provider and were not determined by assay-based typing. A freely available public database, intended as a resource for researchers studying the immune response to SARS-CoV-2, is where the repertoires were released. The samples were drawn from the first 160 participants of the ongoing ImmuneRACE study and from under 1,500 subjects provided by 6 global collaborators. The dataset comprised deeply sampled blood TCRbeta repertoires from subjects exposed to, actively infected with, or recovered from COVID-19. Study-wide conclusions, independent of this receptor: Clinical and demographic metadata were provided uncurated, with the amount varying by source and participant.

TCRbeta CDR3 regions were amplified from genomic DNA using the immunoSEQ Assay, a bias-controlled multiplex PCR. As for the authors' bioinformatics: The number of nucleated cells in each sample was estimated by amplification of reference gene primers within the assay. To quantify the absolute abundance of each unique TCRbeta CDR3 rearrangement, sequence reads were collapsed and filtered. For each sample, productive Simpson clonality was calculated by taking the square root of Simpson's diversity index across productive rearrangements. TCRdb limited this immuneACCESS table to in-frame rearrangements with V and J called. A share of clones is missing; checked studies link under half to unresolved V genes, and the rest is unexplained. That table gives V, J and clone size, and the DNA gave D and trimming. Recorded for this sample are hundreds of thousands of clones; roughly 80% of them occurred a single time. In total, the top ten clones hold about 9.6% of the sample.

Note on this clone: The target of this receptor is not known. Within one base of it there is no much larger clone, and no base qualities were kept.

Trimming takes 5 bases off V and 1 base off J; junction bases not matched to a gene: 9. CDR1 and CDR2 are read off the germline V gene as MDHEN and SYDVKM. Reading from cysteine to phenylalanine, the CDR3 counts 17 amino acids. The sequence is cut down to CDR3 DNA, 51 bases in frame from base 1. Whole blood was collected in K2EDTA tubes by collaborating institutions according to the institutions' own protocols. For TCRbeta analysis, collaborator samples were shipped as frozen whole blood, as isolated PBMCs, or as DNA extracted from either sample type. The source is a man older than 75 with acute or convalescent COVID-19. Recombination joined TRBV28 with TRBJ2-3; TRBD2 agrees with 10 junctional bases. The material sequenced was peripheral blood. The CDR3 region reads CASSDPAGGPGTDTQYF. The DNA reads TGTGCCAGCAGTGACCCAGCGGGGGGGCCGGGCACAGATACGCAGTATTTT.